The rows below give T cell receptor beta chains drawn from one sample of a study of T cell repertoires in aging, cancer and after chemotherapy. TCRdb re-called the multiplex PCR reads with MiXCR, one entry per CDR3 protein. The table shows fewer than 15,000 distinct CDR3 sequences, with about a quarter occurring only once. Sequencing input: blood. The receptors originated from a human donor in good health. The CDR3 runs from the conserved cysteine through the conserved F or W. D genes are given only for firm matches.

NA	TRBV28	TRBJ1-5	CASSTGSGQPQHF
TRBD1	TRBV29-1	TRBJ2-4	CSAEGDRGAKNIQYF
NA	TRBV11-1	TRBJ2-3	CASSLGTGTDTQYF
NA	TRBV28	TRBJ2-7	CASSTPANYEQYF
TRBD1	TRBV20-1	TRBJ2-1	CSARSNRGPNEQFF
NA	TRBV28	TRBJ1-2	CASSLADSYGYTF
TRBD2	TRBV18	TRBJ2-1	CASSPSGGFNNEQFF
NA	TRBV19	TRBJ1-5	CASKGRSNQPQHF
NA	TRBV30	TRBJ1-1	CAWSRQGWEAFF
NA	TRBV7-9	TRBJ2-4	CASSQRRDIQYF
NA	TRBV19	TRBJ1-5	CASSRSWGQPQHF
NA	TRBV19	TRBJ2-1	CASSRAPSSYNEQFF
NA	TRBV20-1	TRBJ1-5	CSAREWTERGNQPQHF
NA	TRBV5-1	TRBJ1-6	CASSLAREDSPLHF
NA	TRBV20-1	TRBJ1-2	CSANRDGNYGYTF
NA	TRBV19	TRBJ1-4	CASRDRGTNEKLFF
TRBD1	TRBV5-1	TRBJ1-5	CASSLAGTGNQHF
NA	TRBV5-4	TRBJ1-6	CASRGESYNSPLHF
TRBD1	TRBV5-6	TRBJ1-6	CASTTTGAGNSPLHF
NA	TRBV4-3	TRBJ1-1	CASSQEARGTEAFF
NA	TRBV6-2/TRBV6-3	TRBJ2-3	CASSYQGSTDTQYF
TRBD1	TRBV18	TRBJ1-4	CASSPTSGTGLEKLFF
TRBD1	TRBV24-1	TRBJ2-2	CATSDSGQGAAGELFF
TRBD1	TRBV18	TRBJ2-7	CASSPGGPYEQYF
NA	TRBV20-1	TRBJ2-1	CSARDQGRNEQFF